This T cell receptor beta chain was identified in a study of shared clonotypes between healthy human individuals. Findings of the study overall: Several donors showed sharing of approximately 5% of naive CD4 clonotypes. Memory subsets generally showed lower estimated richness than naive subsets.

Per the original methods: Junction-only sequences produced by ImmunoSEQ had no quality scores, so filtering differed. Generated by immunoSEQ multiplex PCR, the TCRdb table keeps only in-frame clones and is missing some. Clonal size and the V and J genes are those of that table, whereas D and trimming came from the DNA. The repertoire has some 2,100,000 clones, around 95% of them found once; the top ten carry more than 0.1%. Participating donors were healthy, HIV-negative adults free of recent acute infections or vaccinations. About this clone itself: Its cognate antigen is unknown.

Germline trimming cut 5 bases from V and 9 bases from J; bases unmatched to any gene: 7. This CDR3 spans 14 amino acids. Germline-derived CDR1 and CDR2 are MNHNY and SVGAGI (reference sequence). Sample: naive CD4+ T cells sorted from blood. Indicated subset: CD45RA+ positively selected. The V and J genes are TRBV6-6 and TRBJ1-6, with 7 bases lining up with TRBD1. The sequence was collected from a man between 18 and 35 years old in good health. The CDR3 sequence: CASSGTVGGSPLHF. The CDR3 bases are TGTGCCAGCAGTGGGACAGTGGGGGGTTCACCCCTCCACTTT.